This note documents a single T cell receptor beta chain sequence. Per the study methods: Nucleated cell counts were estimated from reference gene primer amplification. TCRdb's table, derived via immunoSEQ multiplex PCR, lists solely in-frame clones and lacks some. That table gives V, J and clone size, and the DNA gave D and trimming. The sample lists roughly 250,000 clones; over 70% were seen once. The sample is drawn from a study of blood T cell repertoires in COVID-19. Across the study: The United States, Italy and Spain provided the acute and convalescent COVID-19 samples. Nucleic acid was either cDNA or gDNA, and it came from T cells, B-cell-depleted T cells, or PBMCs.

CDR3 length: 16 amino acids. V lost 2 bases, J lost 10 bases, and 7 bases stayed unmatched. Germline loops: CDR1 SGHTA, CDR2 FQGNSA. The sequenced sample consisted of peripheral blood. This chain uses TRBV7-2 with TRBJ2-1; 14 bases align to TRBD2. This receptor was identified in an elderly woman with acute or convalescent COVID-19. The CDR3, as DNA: TGTGCCAGCAGCTTACGACTAGCGGGGGGGCGACAAGAGCAGTTCTTC. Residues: CASSLRLAGGRQEQFF.